Below, 9 T cell receptor beta chains from the same sample are listed, as sequenced in a study of long-term antiretroviral therapy in people with HIV. The immunoSEQ assay was v3.0, run at survey level. Here immunoSEQ multiplex PCR was the method, and the copy in TCRdb shows in-frame clones only, minus some. This sample has 17,000 or so clones; roughly 95% occur once, and the top ten carry 1.3% to 1.5%. The starting material was unsorted PBMCs, obtained 10 to 12 years after starting antiretroviral therapy. The receptors shown here come from a man aged 30 to 45 with HIV.

This clone was detected a few times. The chain carries TRBV6-1 and TRBJ1-4; D not certain. CDR1 is MNHNS, CDR2 SASEGT, per germline. V was pared by 3 bases and J by 7 bases, with 15 bases between. This CDR3 is 15 amino acids long. CDR3 sequence (DNA): TGTGCCAGCAGTGAGCGACTTCAGTGGGGTGAAAAACTGTTTTTT. This sequence encodes CASSERLQWGEKLFF.

The CDR3 DNA reads TGTGCCAGCAGCCAAGATTACACTGAAGCTTTCTTT. It specifies CASSQDYTEAFF. The V gene is TRBV4-2, the J gene TRBJ1-1; no definite D call. Trimming cost V 0 bases and J 3 bases, with 2 bases left between them. The CDR3 totals 12 residues. CDR1 LGHNA and CDR2 YNFKEQ come from the germline V gene.

The rearrangement links TRBV5-4 to TRBJ2-7, with 9 bases fitting TRBD1. Trimming took 0 bases from V and 6 from J; bases not matched to a gene: 10. In germline, CDR1 is SGHNT, CDR2 YYREEE (reference sequence). This CDR3 is built from 16 residues. The CDR3 is CASSLEYPGQGSEQYF. In DNA form, the CDR3 reads TGTGCCAGCAGCTTGGAGTATCCGGGACAGGGCTCCGAGCAGTACTTC.

The chain couples TRBV12-5 to TRBJ2-1; 13 bases line up with TRBD2. The CDR3 runs to 16 residues. Germline loops: CDR1 LGHNT, CDR2 FRNRAP. V lost 1 base and J lost 6; bases outside the gene matches: 3. The CDR3 protein is CASGLGTSGGANEQFF. In DNA, the CDR3 is TGTGCTAGTGGTTTGGGCACTAGCGGGGGGGCCAATGAGCAGTTCTTC.

This clone was counted a single time. The V and J genes are TRBV7-6 and TRBJ2-2, with D possibly being TRBD1 or TRBD2 (5 bases each). V dropped 7 bases and J dropped 5 bases, with 20 bases sitting between them. Germline loops: CDR1 SGHVS, CDR2 FNYEAQ. The CDR3 is made up of 16 amino acids. The CDR3 sequence: CASTLRRGDGTGELFF. Here the CDR3 DNA reads TGTGCCAGCACCCTTAGGCGAGGGGATGGTACCGGGGAGCTGTTTTTT.

The gene calls are TRBV21-1 and TRBJ2-3; the D call TRBD1 from the table was never checked on the DNA. TRBV21-1 is a known pseudogene. The CDR3 extends over 15 amino acids. CDR3 coding DNA: TGTGCCAGCAGTCTCAGGGGGCCCGACACAGATACGCAGTATTTT. It specifies CASSLRGPDTDTQYF.

The chain's CDR3 is CASSSTGEGGDTQYF. The CDR3 coding sequence is TGTGCCAGCAGCTCGACCGGCGAGGGGGGGGATACGCAGTATTTT. V and J are TRBV5-5 and TRBJ2-3; D is possibly TRBD2 (7 bases). The CDR3 covers 15 residues. Germline CDR1 SGHKS, CDR2 YYEKEE (reference sequence). V was trimmed by 3 bases and J by 6 bases, leaving 17 bases between them.

The rearrangement joins TRBV20-1 to TRBJ2-1; D not certain. The germline gives CDR1 DFQATT, CDR2 SNEGSKA (reference sequence). The CDR3 is 9 residues long. V was pared by 4 bases and J by 9 bases, with 4 bases between. Here the CDR3 DNA reads TGCAGTGCTAACGGTGAGCAGTTCTTC. Its protein product is CSANGEQFF.

The chain carries TRBV20-1 and TRBJ2-5; unclear D gene. Deletions cut 3 bases from V and 5 bases from J, with 7 bases between. This CDR3 region has 11 residues. CDR1 and CDR2 from the germline V gene are DFQATT and SNEGSKA (reference sequence). In DNA, the CDR3 is TGCAGTGCTAGCGACGTGGAGACCCAGTACTTC. It specifies CSASDVETQYF.